This TCR beta chain was recovered during a study of blood T cell repertoires in COVID-19. Background on the study: Sites in the United States, Italy and Spain provided acute and convalescent COVID-19 samples. PBMCs, B-cell-depleted T cells, or T cells were the source of the cDNA or gDNA that made up the material.

In the source study's methods: The assay estimated nucleated cells by amplifying reference gene primers. Assay used: immunoSEQ multiplex PCR; TCRdb lists only in-frame clones, some missing. The V and J calls and the clone size are those of that table, but D and trimming were determined from the DNA. The data hold some 70,000 clones, with around four fifths observed a single time. This clone occurred a few times. Germline CDR1 and CDR2: SGHDT and YYEEEE. CDR3 size: 14 residues. V lost 0 bases, J lost 10 bases, and 4 bases stayed unmatched. The TCR was taken from a man aged 55-75 years with acute or convalescent COVID-19. The sequenced material came from peripheral blood. The chain has TRBV5-6 and TRBJ1-6; 7 positions match TRBD1. CDR3 nucleotide sequence: TGTGCCAGCAGCTTGGGTGAAGGGGGCTCACCCCTCCACTTT. It encodes CASSLGEGGSPLHF.